This T cell receptor (beta chain) was observed in a study of T-cell memory formation after mild COVID-19 (dated by TCRdb to the early 2020s). For the study in its entirety: TCR sequence clusters from the two donors were largely donor specific. In a couple of donors, T-cell clones that expanded and contracted after mild COVID-19 were followed by sequencing TCRalpha and TCRbeta repertoires longitudinally. Two young, previously healthy adult volunteers made up the cohort, one male and one female.

This clonotype showed up many times. The target of this receptor is not known. No much larger clone exists at a distance of one base, and base qualities are not known. The sample was run on an Illumina NovaSeq 6000. TCRalpha and TCRbeta cDNA libraries were built by 5'RACE with constant-segment primers, adding sample barcodes and unique molecular identifiers. Trizol reagent was used to extract RNA from every sample. Libraries were amplified in two PCR steps, with a second sample barcode and Illumina TruSeq adapters added in the second step. Sequencing of the libraries was done on an Illumina NovaSeq, producing 2 x 150 bp paired-end reads. In the original analysis: The reads were demultiplexed and collapsed into UMI-guided consensus sequences using migec v1.2.7. Using mixcr v2.1.11, the UMI consensuses were aligned to TRA and TRB V and J templates and assembled into clonotypes. Expanded or contracted clonotypes were those called significant by both edgeR and NoisET, with noise models trained on biological replicates. For edgeR calls, the cutoffs were a false discovery rate-adjusted p below 0.01 and a log2 fold-change threshold of 1. As an exploratory analysis of dynamics, max-normalized trajectories of the 1000 most abundant clonotypes were examined by PCA with hierarchical clustering. The CD4 or CD8 phenotype of responding clones was assigned using the separately sequenced CD4+ and CD8+ repertoires. TCRdb cleaned the public reads at Q25 with fastp, built clones with MiXCR and kept in-frame beta chains. A single entry per CDR3 protein holds the most common genes and DNA from its merged rows. Clone size and V and J calls follow TCRdb, not the original study. This sample holds some 120,000 distinct CDR3 sequences; about 5.9% were observed only once. Jointly, the top ten make up roughly 2.2% of the sample.

PBMCs were isolated by Ficoll-Paque density gradient centrifugation. The paper's findings and limits, for the study overall: Balanced CD4/CD8 phenotypes were observed for clones contracting from day 15 to 85, whereas a bias towards CD4+ was observed for a second wave of clones expanding from day 15 to 37. Whether the second-wave clones peaking on day 37 were SARS-CoV-2 specific was not confirmed. The study covered only a couple of mild cases, and larger cohorts including severe cases with pre-infection samples were considered necessary. Some responding clones were detected in pre-infection memory, suggesting pre-existing cross-reactive memory T cells joined the SARS-CoV-2 response. Contracting CD4+ clones were located mainly in the CM and EM memory subsets, whereas CD8+ clones were found to be enriched in EMRA.

The material sequenced was PBMCs or a T cell subset sorted from them (not recorded which). The sequence was obtained from an adult woman who had mild COVID-19 (a few samples of this study predate the infection). The sample titles of this study are shuffled in the database, so cell type and time point are left out; the donor was told from shared clones.

The DNA sequence is given as TGCGCCAGCAGCTTGGCCTCATCGGGAGGCGGGGATACGCAGTATTTT. Translated, it reads CASSLASSGGGDTQYF. The chain couples TRBV5-1 to TRBJ2-3; the central 7 bases match TRBD2. Its CDR3 holds 16 amino acids, cysteine through phenylalanine. CDR3 DNA only is kept here, 48 bases in frame from base 1. For CDR1 and CDR2, the germline V gene lists SGHRS and YFSETQ. V is pruned by 0 bases and J by 6 bases, leaving 10 bases of the junction without a gene match.